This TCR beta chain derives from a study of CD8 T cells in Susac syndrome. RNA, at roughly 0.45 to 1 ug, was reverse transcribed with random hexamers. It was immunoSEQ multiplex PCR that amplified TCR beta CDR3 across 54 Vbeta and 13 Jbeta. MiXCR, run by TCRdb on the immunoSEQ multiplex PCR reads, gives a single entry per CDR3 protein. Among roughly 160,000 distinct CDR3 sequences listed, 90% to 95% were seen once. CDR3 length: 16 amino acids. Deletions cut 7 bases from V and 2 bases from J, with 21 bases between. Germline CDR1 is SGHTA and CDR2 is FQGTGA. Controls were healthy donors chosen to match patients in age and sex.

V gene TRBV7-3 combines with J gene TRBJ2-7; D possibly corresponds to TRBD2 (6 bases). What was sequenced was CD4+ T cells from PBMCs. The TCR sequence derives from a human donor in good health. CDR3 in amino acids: CASKPIPTGLTYEQYF. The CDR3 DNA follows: TGTGCCAGCAAACCAATCCCGACGGGACTTACCTACGAGCAGTACTTC.